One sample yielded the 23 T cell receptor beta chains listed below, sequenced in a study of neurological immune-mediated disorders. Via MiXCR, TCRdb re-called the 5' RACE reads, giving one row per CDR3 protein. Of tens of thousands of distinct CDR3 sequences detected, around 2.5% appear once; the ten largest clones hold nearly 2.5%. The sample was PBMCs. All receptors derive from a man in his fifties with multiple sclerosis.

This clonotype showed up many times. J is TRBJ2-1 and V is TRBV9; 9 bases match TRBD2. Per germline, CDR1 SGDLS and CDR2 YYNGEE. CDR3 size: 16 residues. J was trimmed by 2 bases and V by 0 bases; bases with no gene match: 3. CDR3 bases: TGTGCCAGCAGCGTAGTACCTAGCGGGGCCTACAATGAGCAGTTCTTC. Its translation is CASSVVPSGAYNEQFF.

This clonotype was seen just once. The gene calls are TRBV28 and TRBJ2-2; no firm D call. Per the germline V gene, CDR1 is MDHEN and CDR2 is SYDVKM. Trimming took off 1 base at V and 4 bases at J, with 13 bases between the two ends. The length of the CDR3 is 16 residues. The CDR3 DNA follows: TGTGCCAGCAGTTTATATGCGGCCGGCAGCACCGGGGAGCTGTTTTTT. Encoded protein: CASSLYAAGSTGELFF.

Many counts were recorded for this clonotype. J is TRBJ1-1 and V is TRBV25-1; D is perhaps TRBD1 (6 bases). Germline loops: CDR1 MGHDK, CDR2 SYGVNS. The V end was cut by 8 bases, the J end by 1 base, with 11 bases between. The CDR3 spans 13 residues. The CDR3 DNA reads TGTGCCAGCGCGGGCAGGGGGAACACTGAAGCTTTCTTT. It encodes CASAGRGNTEAFF.

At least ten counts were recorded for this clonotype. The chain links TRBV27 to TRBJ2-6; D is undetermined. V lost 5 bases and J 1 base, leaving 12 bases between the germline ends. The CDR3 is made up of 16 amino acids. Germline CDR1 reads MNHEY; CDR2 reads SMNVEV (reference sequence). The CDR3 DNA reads TGTGCCAGCAGTCCCCTTTATCGGTCTGGGGCCAACGTCCTGACTTTC. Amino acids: CASSPLYRSGANVLTF.

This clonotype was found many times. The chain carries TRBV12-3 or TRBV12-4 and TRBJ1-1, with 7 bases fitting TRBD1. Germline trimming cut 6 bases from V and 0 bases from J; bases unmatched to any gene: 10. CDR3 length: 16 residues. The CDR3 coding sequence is TGTGCCAGCAGCCCCCGGACAGGTAATATGAACACTGAAGCTTTCTTT. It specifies CASSPRTGNMNTEAFF.

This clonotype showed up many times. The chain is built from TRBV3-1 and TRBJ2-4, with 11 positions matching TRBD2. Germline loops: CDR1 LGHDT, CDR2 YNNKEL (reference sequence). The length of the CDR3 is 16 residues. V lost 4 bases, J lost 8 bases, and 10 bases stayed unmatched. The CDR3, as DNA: TGTGCCAGCAGCCCGATCCAGACTAGCGGGGTCGACATTCAGTACTTC. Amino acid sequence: CASSPIQTSGVDIQYF.

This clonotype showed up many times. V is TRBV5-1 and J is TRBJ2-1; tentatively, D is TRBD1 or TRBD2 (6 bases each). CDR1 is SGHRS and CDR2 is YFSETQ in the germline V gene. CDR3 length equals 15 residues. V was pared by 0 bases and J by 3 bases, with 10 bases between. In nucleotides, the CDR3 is TGCGCCAGCAGCTTGGGGGGGGCTAACTACAATGAGCAGTTCTTC. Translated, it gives CASSLGGANYNEQFF.

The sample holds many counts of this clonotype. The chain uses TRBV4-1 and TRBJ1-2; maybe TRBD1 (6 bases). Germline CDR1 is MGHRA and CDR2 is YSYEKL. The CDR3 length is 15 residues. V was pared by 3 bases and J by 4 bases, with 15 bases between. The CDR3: CASSHGQRITYGYTF. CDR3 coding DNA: TGCGCCAGCAGCCACGGACAGAGGATTACCTATGGCTACACCTTC.

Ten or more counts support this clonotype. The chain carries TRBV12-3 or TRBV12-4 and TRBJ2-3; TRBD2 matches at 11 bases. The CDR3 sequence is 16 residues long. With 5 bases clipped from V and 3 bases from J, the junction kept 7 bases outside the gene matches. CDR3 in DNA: TGTGCCAGCAGTGATAGCGGGGGGGCAGGTACAGATACGCAGTATTTT. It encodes CASSDSGGAGTDTQYF.

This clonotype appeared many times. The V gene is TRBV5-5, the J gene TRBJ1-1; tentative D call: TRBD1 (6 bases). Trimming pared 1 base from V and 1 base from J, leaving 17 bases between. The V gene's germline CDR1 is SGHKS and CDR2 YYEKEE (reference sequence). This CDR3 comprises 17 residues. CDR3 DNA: TGTGCCAGCAGCTTGTACCCACAGGGTCGTGGGAACACTGAAGCTTTCTTT. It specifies CASSLYPQGRGNTEAFF.

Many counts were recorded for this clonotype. The CDR3 region has the DNA TGTGCCAGCACCCTAGGATTCGGTCCCACAGATACGCAGTATTTT. It specifies CASTLGFGPTDTQYF. This rearrangement joins TRBV5-5 to TRBJ2-3; D is ambiguous. This CDR3 region has 15 residues. Trimming shortened V by 6 bases and J by 2 bases, and 16 bases separated the two germline ends. In germline, CDR1 is SGHKS, CDR2 YYEKEE (reference sequence).

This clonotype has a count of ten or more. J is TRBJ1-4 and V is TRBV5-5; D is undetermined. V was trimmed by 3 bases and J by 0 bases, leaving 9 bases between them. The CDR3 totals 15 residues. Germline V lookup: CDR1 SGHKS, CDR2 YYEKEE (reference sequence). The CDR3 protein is CASSSRRSTNEKLFF. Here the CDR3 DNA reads TGTGCCAGCAGCTCGCGACGGTCAACTAATGAAAAACTGTTTTTT.

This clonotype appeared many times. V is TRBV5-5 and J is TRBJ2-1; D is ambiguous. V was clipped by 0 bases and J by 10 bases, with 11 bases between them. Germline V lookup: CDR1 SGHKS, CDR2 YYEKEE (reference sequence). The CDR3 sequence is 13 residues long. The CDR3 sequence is CASSLDGVGEQFF. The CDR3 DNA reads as TGTGCCAGCAGCTTGGATGGGGTGGGCGAGCAGTTCTTC. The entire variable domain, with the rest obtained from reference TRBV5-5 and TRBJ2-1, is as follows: DAGVTQSPTHLIKTRGQQVTLRCSPISGHKSVSWYQQVLGQGPQFIFQYYEKEERGRGNFPDRFSARQFPNYSSELNVNALLLGDSALYLCASSLDGVGEQFFGPGTRLTVL.

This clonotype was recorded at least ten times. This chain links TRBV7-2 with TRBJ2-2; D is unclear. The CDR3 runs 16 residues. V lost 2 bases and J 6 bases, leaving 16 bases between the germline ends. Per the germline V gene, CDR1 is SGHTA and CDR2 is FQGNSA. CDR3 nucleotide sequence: TGTGCCAGCAGCTTATTCGGGCCTGGGGTGGCCGGGGAGCTGTTTTTT. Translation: CASSLFGPGVAGELFF.

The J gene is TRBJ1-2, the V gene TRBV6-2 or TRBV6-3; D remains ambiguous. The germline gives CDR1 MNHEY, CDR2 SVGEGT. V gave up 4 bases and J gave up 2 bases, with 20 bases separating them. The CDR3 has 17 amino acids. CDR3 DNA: TGTGCCAGCAGTTGGACTGTGCACCCACCTAGGAACTATGGCTACACCTTC. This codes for CASSWTVHPPRNYGYTF.

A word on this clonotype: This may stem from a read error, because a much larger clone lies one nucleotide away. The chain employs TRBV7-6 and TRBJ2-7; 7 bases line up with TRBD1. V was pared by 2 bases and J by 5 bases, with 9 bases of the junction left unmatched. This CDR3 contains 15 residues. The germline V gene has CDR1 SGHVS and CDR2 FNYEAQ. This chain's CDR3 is CASSLSGERGHEQYF. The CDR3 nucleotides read TGTGCCAGCAGCTTAAGCGGTGAAAGGGGGCACGAGCAGTACTTC.

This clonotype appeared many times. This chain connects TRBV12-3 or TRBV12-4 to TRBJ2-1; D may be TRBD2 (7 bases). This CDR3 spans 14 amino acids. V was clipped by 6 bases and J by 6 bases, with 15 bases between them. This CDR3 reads CASRSGTSGNEQFF. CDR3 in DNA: TGTGCCAGCAGAAGCGGGACATCGGGCAATGAGCAGTTCTTC.

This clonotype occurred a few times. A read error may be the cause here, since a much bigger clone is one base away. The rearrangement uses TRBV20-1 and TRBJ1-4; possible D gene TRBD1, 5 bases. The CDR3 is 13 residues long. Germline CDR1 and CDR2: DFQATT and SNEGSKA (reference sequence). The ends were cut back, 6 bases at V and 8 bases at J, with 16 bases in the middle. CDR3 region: CSAPGKGIEKLFF. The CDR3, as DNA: TGCAGTGCGCCGGGAAAGGGGATAGAAAAACTGTTTTTT.

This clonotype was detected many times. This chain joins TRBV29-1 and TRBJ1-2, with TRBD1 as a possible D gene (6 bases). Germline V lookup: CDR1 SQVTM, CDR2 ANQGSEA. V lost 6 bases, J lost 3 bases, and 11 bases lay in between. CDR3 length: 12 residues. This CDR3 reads CSVHGQHYGYTF. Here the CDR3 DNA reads TGCAGCGTCCACGGACAGCACTATGGCTACACCTTC.

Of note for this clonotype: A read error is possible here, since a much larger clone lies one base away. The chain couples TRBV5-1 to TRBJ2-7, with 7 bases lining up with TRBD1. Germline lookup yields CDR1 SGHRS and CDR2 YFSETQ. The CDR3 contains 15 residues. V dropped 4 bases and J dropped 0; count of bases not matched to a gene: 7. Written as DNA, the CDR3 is TGCGCCAGCAGCGCCGGGACAGAAAGCTCCTACGAGCAGTACTTC. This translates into CASSAGTESSYEQYF.

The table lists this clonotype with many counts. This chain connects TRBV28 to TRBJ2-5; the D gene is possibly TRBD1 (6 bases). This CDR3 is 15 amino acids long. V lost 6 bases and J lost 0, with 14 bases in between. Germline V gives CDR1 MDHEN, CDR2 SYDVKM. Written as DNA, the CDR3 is TGTGCCAGCAGACCCTGGACAGCGTACCAAGAGACCCAGTACTTC. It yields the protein CASRPWTAYQETQYF. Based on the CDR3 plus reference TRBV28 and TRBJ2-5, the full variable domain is DVKVTQSSRYLVKRTGEKVFLECVQDMDHENMFWYRQDPGLGLRLIYFSYDVKMKEKGDIPEGYSVSREKKERFSLILESASTNQTSMYLCASRPWTAYQETQYFGPGTRLLVL.

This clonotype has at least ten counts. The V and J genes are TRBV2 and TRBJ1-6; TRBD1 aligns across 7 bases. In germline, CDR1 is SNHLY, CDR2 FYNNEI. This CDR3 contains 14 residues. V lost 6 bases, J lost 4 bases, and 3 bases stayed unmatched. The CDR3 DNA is TGTGCCAGCAGGGAGGGACAGTATAATTCACCCCTCCACTTT. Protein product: CASREGQYNSPLHF.

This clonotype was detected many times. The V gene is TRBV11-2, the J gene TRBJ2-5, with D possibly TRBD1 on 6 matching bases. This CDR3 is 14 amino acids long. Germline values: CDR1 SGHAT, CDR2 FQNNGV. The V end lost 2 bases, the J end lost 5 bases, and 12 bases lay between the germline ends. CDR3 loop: CASSLRAGVETQYF. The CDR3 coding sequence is TGTGCCAGCAGCTTACGGGCAGGGGTGGAGACCCAGTACTTC. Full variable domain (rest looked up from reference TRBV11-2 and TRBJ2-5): EAGVAQSPRYKIIEKRQSVAFWCNPISGHATLYWYQQILGQGPKLLIQFQNNGVVDDSQLPKDRFSAERLKGVDSTLKIQPAKLEDSAVYLCASSLRAGVETQYFGPGTRLLVL.